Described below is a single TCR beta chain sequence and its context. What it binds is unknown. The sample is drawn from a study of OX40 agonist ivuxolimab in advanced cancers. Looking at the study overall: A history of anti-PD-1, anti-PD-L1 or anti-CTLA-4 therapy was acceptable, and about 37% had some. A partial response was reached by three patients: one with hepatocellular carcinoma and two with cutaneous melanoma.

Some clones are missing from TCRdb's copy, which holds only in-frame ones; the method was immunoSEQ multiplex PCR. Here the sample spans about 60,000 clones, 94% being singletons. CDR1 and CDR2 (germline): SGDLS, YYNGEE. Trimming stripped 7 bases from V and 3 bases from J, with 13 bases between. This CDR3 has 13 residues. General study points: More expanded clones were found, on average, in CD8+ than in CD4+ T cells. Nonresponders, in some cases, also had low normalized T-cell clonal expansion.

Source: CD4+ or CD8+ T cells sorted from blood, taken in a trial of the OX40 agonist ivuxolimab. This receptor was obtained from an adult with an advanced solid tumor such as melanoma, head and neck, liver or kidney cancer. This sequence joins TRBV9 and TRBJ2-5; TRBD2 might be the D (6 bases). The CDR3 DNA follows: TGTGCCAGCGGGGTAGCGGAAAAAGAGACCCAGTACTTC. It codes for CASGVAEKETQYF.